This T cell receptor beta chain was identified in a study of cytomegalovirus exposure and HLA in healthy donors. General study points: Later, TCR association rates were found to vary by HLA locus, highest for DRB1 and lowest for HLA-C.

There are 15 residues in the CDR3. V lost 6 bases to trimming and J lost 8 bases; unmatched junction nucleotides: 12. The germline V gene encodes CDR1 MNHEY and CDR2 SVGAGI. A note on this clone: Its specificity is not known.

Use of 60 Vbeta and 13 Jbeta primers characterized the PCR. Method: immunoSEQ multiplex PCR; TCRdb's copy keeps in-frame clones and lacks some. The top ten clones hold 1.5% to 2% of a sample with some 170,000 clones, around four fifths of them seen once. This receptor was taken from a woman between 18 and 29 years old in good health and CMV-seronegative. What was sequenced was PBMCs. The gene calls are TRBV6-5 and TRBJ2-2; 7 nucleotides align to TRBD1. The CDR3 loop is CASSDRVTGIGELFF. In DNA, the CDR3 is TGTGCCAGCAGCGACAGGGTTACGGGCATAGGGGAGCTGTTTTTT.